Below, 5 T cell receptor beta chains from the same sample are listed, as sequenced in a study of blood T cell repertoires in COVID-19. Here immunoSEQ multiplex PCR was the method, and the copy in TCRdb shows in-frame clones only, minus some. The sample consists of roughly 340,000 clones, approximately 89% of them appearing once. Sequenced: peripheral blood. All receptors come from a woman aged 18-29 years who had recovered from COVID-19.

This clone was seen just once. V is TRBV9 and J is TRBJ2-1; no definite D call. The CDR3 loop spans 13 amino acids. The germline V gene has CDR1 SGDLS and CDR2 YYNGEE. V lost 6 bases, J lost 5 bases, and 12 bases lay in between. CDR3 nucleotide sequence: TGTGCCAGCAATCCCCGAGCCGACAATGAGCAGTTCTTC. Translation gives CASNPRADNEQFF.

The chain links TRBV24-1 to TRBJ1-5, with 8 nucleotides matching TRBD1. Germline assignment: CDR1 KGHDR and CDR2 SFDVKD. The CDR3 is 14 amino acids. V lost 7 bases, J lost 3 bases, and 4 bases stayed unmatched. CDR3 residues: CATRATGANQPQHF. The CDR3 DNA follows: TGTGCCACCAGGGCGACAGGGGCCAATCAGCCCCAGCATTTT.

V is TRBV6-2 or TRBV6-3 and J is TRBJ2-1; tentatively, D is TRBD2 (5 bases). The CDR3 is made up of 16 amino acids. V was clipped by 0 bases and J by 2 bases, with 11 bases between them. CDR1 is MNHEY, CDR2 SVGEGT, per germline. This chain's CDR3 is CASSYSIGRAYNEQFF. CDR3 nucleotide sequence: TGTGCCAGCAGTTACTCGATTGGGCGGGCCTACAATGAGCAGTTCTTC.

The chain combines TRBV7-2 with TRBJ2-4; D is ambiguous. The ends were cut back, 5 bases at V and 0 bases at J, with 8 bases in the middle. Germline CDR1 and CDR2: SGHTA and FQGNSA. CDR3 size: 14 residues. CDR3 sequence: CASSPQIAKNIQYF. CDR3 DNA: TGTGCCAGCAGCCCACAGATAGCCAAAAACATTCAGTACTTC.

V usage is TRBV14 and J usage is TRBJ2-5, with 8 bases matching TRBD2. The germline gives CDR1 SGHDN, CDR2 FVKESK. Germline trimming cut 4 bases from V and 5 bases from J; bases unmatched to any gene: 12. This CDR3 region has 16 residues. In DNA, the CDR3 is TGTGCCAGCAGCCGATTAACATCGGGGGGGTGGGAGACCCAGTACTTC. Amino acid sequence: CASSRLTSGGWETQYF.